The 19 T cell receptor beta chains listed next were all sequenced from one sample in a study of shared clonotypes between healthy human individuals. Some clones are missing from TCRdb's copy, which holds only in-frame ones; the method was immunoSEQ multiplex PCR. In the table there are around 700,000 clones, roughly 78% of which are singletons. The sequenced material came from memory CD4+ T cells sorted from blood. Subset described: CD45RA-negative fraction. These receptors all stem from a woman in her twenties or thirties in good health.

This clone was seen only a few times. This chain uses TRBV5-1 with TRBJ1-2, with 7 bases that match TRBD1. The CDR3 runs to 15 residues. CDR1 is SGHRS, CDR2 YFSETQ, per germline. V shed 0 bases, J shed 3 bases, and the junction held 5 bases outside the gene matches. The chain's CDR3 is CASSLGTGDDYGYTF. CDR3 coding DNA: TGCGCCAGCAGCTTGGGCACAGGGGATGACTATGGCTACACCTTC.

The V gene is TRBV5-1, the J gene TRBJ2-1; 7 bases are a match to TRBD1. The CDR3 has 15 residues. Germline CDR1 is SGHRS and CDR2 is YFSETQ. V trimming: 4 bases; J trimming: 1 base; junction bases outside the gene matches: 5. The CDR3 reads CASSIRDSSYNEQFF. The DNA for the CDR3 is TGCGCCAGCAGCATAAGGGACAGTTCCTACAATGAGCAGTTCTTC.

The V and J genes are TRBV7-2 and TRBJ2-3, with a weak D call TRBD1 (6 bases). CDR1 and CDR2 from the germline V gene are SGHTA and FQGNSA. This CDR3 region has 16 residues. The V end lost 6 bases, the J end lost 2 bases, and 18 bases lay between the germline ends. CDR3 nucleotides: TGTGCCAGCAGTCCCCTAGGTAGGGGGAACACAGATACGCAGTATTTT. Protein: CASSPLGRGNTDTQYF.

The chain links TRBV30 to TRBJ1-2; D is unclear. The CDR3 runs to 13 residues. V gave up 5 bases and J gave up 6 bases, with 16 bases separating them. From germline, CDR1 is GTSNPN and CDR2 SVGIG (reference sequence). CDR3 nucleotides: TGTGCCTGGGGACTGACCGAGATACATGGCTACACCTTC. This codes for CAWGLTEIHGYTF.

The chain joins TRBV28 to TRBJ2-7; 7 nucleotides agree with TRBD2. The length of the CDR3 is 15 residues. In germline, CDR1 is MDHEN, CDR2 SYDVKM. With 1 base clipped from V and 1 base from J, the junction kept 4 bases outside the gene matches. CDR3 DNA sequence: TGTGCCAGCAGTTTATTGGGGGACTATTCCTACGAGCAGTACTTC. Amino acids: CASSLLGDYSYEQYF.

The sample holds one count of this clone. The rearrangement uses TRBV19 and TRBJ1-2; D gene uncertain. This CDR3 is 13 amino acids long. Germline CDR1 and CDR2: LNHDA and SQIVND (reference sequence). The V and J ends lost 3 bases and 8 bases respectively, with 13 bases between them. The CDR3 DNA sequence: TGTGCCAGTAGTATTAGGCCAGAGAGGGGCTACACCTTC. Protein product: CASSIRPERGYTF.

V usage is TRBV6-6 and J usage is TRBJ2-7, with D maybe TRBD2 (6 bases). The CDR3 is 15 residues long. The germline gives CDR1 MNHNY, CDR2 SVGAGI (reference sequence). V lost 7 bases to trimming and J lost 5 bases, with 21 bases between them. The CDR3 here is CASTRGGGLGNEQYF. The CDR3 DNA reads as TGTGCCAGCACCCGTGGTGGGGGGTTGGGGAACGAGCAGTACTTC.

The V call is TRBV10-3, the J call TRBJ2-7; 12 bases line up with TRBD2. CDR1 ENHRY and CDR2 SYGVKD come from the germline V gene. V trimming: 5 bases; J trimming: 0 bases; junction bases outside the gene matches: 8. The CDR3 runs to 17 residues. The CDR3 nucleotides read TGTGCCATCAGTTTAACTAGCGGGAGGTCCCTCTCCTACGAGCAGTACTTC. Its protein is CAISLTSGRSLSYEQYF.

This clone was seen just once. This chain joins TRBV18 and TRBJ2-3; 9 nucleotides match TRBD2. V was pared by 2 bases and J by 3 bases, with 12 bases of the junction left unmatched. Germline V gene sequence: CDR1 KGHSH, CDR2 LQKENI. This CDR3 region has 18 residues. The CDR3 region has the DNA TGTGCCAGCTCACCAAACCCCCAAAGTAGCGGGAGAACAGATACGCAGTATTTT. This encodes CASSPNPQSSGRTDTQYF.

The V call is TRBV28, the J call TRBJ2-5; tentative D call: TRBD1 (6 bases). Germline-derived CDR1 and CDR2 are MDHEN and SYDVKM. The CDR3 runs to 14 residues. The germline V and J ends were trimmed by 9 bases and 3 bases, with 17 bases remaining between them. CDR3 bases: TGTGCCAGGAACAGGGTTAGGGATAAAGAGACCCAGTACTTC. Translated: CARNRVRDKETQYF.

The chain employs TRBV19 and TRBJ1-1; no definite D call. Trimming pared 4 bases from V and 4 bases from J, leaving 10 bases between. Germline CDR1 and CDR2: LNHDA and SQIVND (reference sequence). There are 13 residues in the CDR3. Written as DNA, the CDR3 is TGTGCCAGTAGTACCTCCATTTCCACTGAAGCTTTCTTT. Translating gives CASSTSISTEAFF.

V and J are TRBV28 and TRBJ2-7, with D possibly called TRBD1 or TRBD2 (5 bases each). Germline assignment: CDR1 MDHEN and CDR2 SYDVKM. This CDR3 has 15 residues. V was clipped by 6 bases and J by 5 bases, with 20 bases between them. Here the CDR3 DNA reads TGTGCCAGCAGGCCCCGGCAGGGACCTGCCAACGAGCAGTACTTC. This translates into CASRPRQGPANEQYF.

V and J are TRBV11-1 and TRBJ1-3; D call uncertain. CDR3 length: 14 amino acids. Trimming stripped 5 bases from V and 0 bases from J, with 8 bases between. Germline CDR1 and CDR2: SGHAT and FQDESV (reference sequence). The CDR3 coding sequence is TGTGCCAGCAGCACACTCAACTCTGGAAACACCATATATTTT. Its translation: CASSTLNSGNTIYF. Using reference TRBV11-1 and TRBJ1-3 for the parts outside the CDR3, the full variable domain is EAEVAQSPRYKITEKSQAVAFWCDPISGHATLYWYRQILGQGPELLVQFQDESVVDDSQLPKDRFSAERLKGVDSTLKIQPAELGDSAMYLCASSTLNSGNTIYFGEGSWLTVV.

J is TRBJ2-3 and V is TRBV19; 7 bases map to TRBD2. Trimming at V came to 1 base and at J to 2 bases, leaving 9 bases not matched to a gene. The CDR3 covers 17 residues. Per germline, CDR1 LNHDA and CDR2 SQIVND (reference sequence). The CDR3 is CASSIAGRRGNTDTQYF. The CDR3 DNA reads as TGTGCCAGTAGTATAGCAGGTCGGCGGGGGAACACAGATACGCAGTATTTT.

The chain joins TRBV9 to TRBJ2-5, with D perhaps assigned TRBD1 or TRBD2 (5 bases each). The tail of the sequence fits TRBJ2-7 better, so the J call may be wrong. CDR1 and CDR2 from the germline V gene are SGDLS and YYNGEE. The CDR3 length is 14 residues. The CDR3 sequence: CASSVRDATYEQYF. Here the CDR3 DNA reads TGTGCCAGCAGCGTCCGGGACGCTACCTACGAGCAGTACTTC.

J is TRBJ2-5 and V is TRBV14; a possible D gene is TRBD2 (6 bases). Germline CDR1 SGHDN, CDR2 FVKESK. Trimming cost V 1 base and J 2 bases, with 11 bases left between them. The CDR3 has 15 residues. The CDR3 spells CASSQVWDSQETQYF. The CDR3 nucleotides are TGTGCCAGCAGCCAAGTCTGGGACTCTCAAGAGACCCAGTACTTC.

The CDR3 DNA sequence: TGTGCCAGTAGCCTAGACAGGGTGAACACTGAAGCTTTCTTT. Amino acid sequence: CASSLDRVNTEAFF. This chain connects TRBV19 to TRBJ1-1, with 7 bases lining up with TRBD1. The germline V gene encodes CDR1 LNHDA and CDR2 SQIVND (reference sequence). The J segment lost 0 bases and the V segment lost 6 bases, leaving 4 bases of the junction unmatched. The CDR3 is made up of 14 amino acids.

The sample holds a few counts of this clone. A read error may be the cause here, since a much bigger clone is one base away. This CDR3 is also generated by other DNA sequences in the sample. The chain has TRBV5-1 and TRBJ2-1; the match to TRBD2 covers 9 bases. This CDR3 is 15 amino acids long. V was clipped by 1 base and J by 4 bases; unmatched bases: 3. Germline loops: CDR1 SGHRS, CDR2 YFSETQ. CDR3 sequence reads: CASSLSSGAYNEQFF. DNA of the CDR3: TGCGCCAGCAGCTTGTCTAGCGGGGCTTACAATGAGCAGTTCTTC. Full variable domain (remainder filled in from reference TRBV5-1 and TRBJ2-1): KAGVTQTPRYLIKTRGQQVTLSCSPISGHRSVSWYQQTPGQGLQFLFEYFSETQRNKGNFPGRFSGRQFSNSRSEMNVSTLELGDSALYLCASSLSSGAYNEQFFGPGTRLTVL.

The chain links TRBV21-1 to TRBJ2-7; TRBD1 is taken as the D call from the table, unchecked against the DNA. TRBV21-1 is annotated as a pseudogene. The CDR3 contains 15 residues. CDR3 protein: CASSKGHCIAYEQYF. CDR3 sequence (DNA): TGTGCCAGCAGCAAAGGACATTGCATAGCCTACGAGCAGTACTTC.